The 4 T cell receptor beta chains below come from one sample, sequenced in a study of post-analysis software for immune sequencing data. Study findings and constraints: Roughly five TRBV segments were more frequent in patients than controls; TRBV5-6, TRBV5-1 and TRBV20-1 belonged to this group.

No antigen has been assigned to these receptors. Unique molecular identifiers had been added to the TCR beta cDNA libraries. TCRdb fed the PCR reads into MiXCR, producing one record per CDR3 protein. The sample has around 440,000 distinct CDR3 sequences, approximately 46% seen once. The sequencing sample was made of blood. The source of these receptors is a girl under 18 with multiple sclerosis.

The J gene is TRBJ1-1, the V gene TRBV3-1, with D uncertain. V was cut by 6 bases and J by 0 bases, with 17 bases left in between. The CDR3 covers 16 residues. The V gene's germline CDR1 is LGHDT and CDR2 YNNKEL (reference sequence). For the CDR3, the DNA is TGTGCCAGCAGGCAACGATCCGAGGGTCTGAACACTGAAGCTTTCTTT. Its protein product is CASRQRSEGLNTEAFF.

This clonotype was counted a few times. The chain links TRBV7-2 to TRBJ2-5; 14 bases agree with TRBD2. Per germline, CDR1 SGHTA and CDR2 FQGNSA. The CDR3 is 16 residues long. Germline trimming cut 5 bases from V and 4 bases from J; bases unmatched to any gene: 6. The CDR3 loop is CASSARTSGRSETQYF. The CDR3, as DNA: TGTGCCAGCAGCGCACGGACTAGCGGGAGGTCAGAGACCCAGTACTTC.

The chain links TRBV3-1 to TRBJ2-5; D is uncertain. Trimming took 2 bases from V and 4 from J, leaving 5 bases between them. From germline, CDR1 is LGHDT and CDR2 YNNKEL (reference sequence). There are 12 residues in the CDR3. The CDR3 reads CASSQRGETQYF. The CDR3 DNA is TGTGCCAGCAGCCAACGCGGAGAGACCCAGTACTTC.

The DNA for the CDR3 is TGTGCCAGCAGTAATAGCGGGACCCAAGGAGATACGCAGTATTTT. As protein: CASSNSGTQGDTQYF. J is TRBJ2-3 and V is TRBV6-5, with 8 bases lining up with TRBD2. Germline trimming cut 5 bases from V and 5 bases from J; bases unmatched to any gene: 9. The germline gives CDR1 MNHEY, CDR2 SVGAGI. The CDR3 runs 15 residues.